This T cell receptor (beta chain) came from a study of blood T cell repertoires in COVID-19. Study summary: Sources were T cells, B-cell-depleted T cells, or PBMCs; the material itself was cDNA or gDNA.

Data came from immunoSEQ multiplex PCR; TCRdb stores just in-frame clones and leaves some out. The sample gives some 200,000 clones, about 90% of which show up once; about 0.81% is in the top ten. This CDR3 comprises 15 residues. V was shortened by 0 bases and J by 3 bases, with 12 bases between the two germline ends. Per the germline V gene, CDR1 is SGHRS and CDR2 is YFSETQ. Material for sequencing was peripheral blood. V and J are TRBV5-1 and TRBJ2-5; maybe TRBD2 (6 bases). This receptor was identified in a woman in her seventies with acute or convalescent COVID-19. CDR3 sequence reads: CASSLDGTAEETQYF. CDR3 nucleotide sequence: TGCGCCAGCAGCTTGGACGGGACTGCTGAAGAGACCCAGTACTTC.